Detailed here is one TCR beta chain. Original processing notes: Estimates of nucleated cell counts were drawn from the amplification of reference gene primers. This table comes from immunoSEQ multiplex PCR, and its TCRdb copy is limited to in-frame clones, with some not included. The V and J calls and clone size come from that table; D and trimming were worked out from the DNA. The sample shows roughly 150,000 clones, roughly 90% of them seen only once. This specimen comes from a study of blood T cell repertoires in COVID-19. Across the study: Samples representing acute and convalescent COVID-19 were sourced from the United States, Italy and Spain.

The CDR3 has 13 residues. V was pared by 2 bases and J by 9 bases, with 11 bases between. This rearrangement joins TRBV12-3 or TRBV12-4 to TRBJ2-1; no definite D call. Sequencing input: peripheral blood. The TCR was taken from a man in his sixties with acute or convalescent COVID-19. CDR3 residues: CASSLRQAGEQFF. In DNA form, the CDR3 reads TGTGCCAGCAGTTTACGTCAGGCTGGTGAGCAGTTCTTC.